A selection of T cell receptor beta chains follows, all from one sample in a study of T cells after yellow fever vaccination. TCRdb ran MiXCR on the 5' RACE reads and lists one entry per CDR3 protein. The sample has roughly 330,000 distinct CDR3 sequences, 6.8% seen once. Material: PBMCs, obtained more than 35 days after the first yellow fever vaccination. These receptors originate from a man between 18 and 29 years old who received the YFV17D yellow fever vaccine. The CDR3 runs from the conserved cysteine through the conserved F or W. Each record gives: D gene, clone size, V gene, J gene, CDR3 protein, CDR3 DNA. D genes are given only for firm matches. The listing skips clone size in some rows; elsewhere it reads once, few, many or a size class.

D gene: NA; clone size: NA; V gene: TRBV4-1; J gene: TRBJ2-7; CDR3 protein: CASSQGWGEDYEQYF; CDR3 DNA: TGCGCCAGCAGCCAGGGATGGGGAGAGGACTACGAGCAGTACTTC
D gene: TRBD1; clone size: NA; V gene: TRBV29-1; J gene: TRBJ2-1; CDR3 protein: CSVPRQGRIYNEQFF; CDR3 DNA: TGCAGCGTCCCACGACAGGGGCGAATCTACAATGAGCAGTTCTTC
D gene: TRBD1; clone size: NA; V gene: TRBV5-1; J gene: TRBJ2-7; CDR3 protein: CASQGTVSYEQYF; CDR3 DNA: TGCGCCAGCCAGGGGACAGTCTCCTACGAGCAGTACTTC
D gene: NA; clone size: few; V gene: TRBV7-6; J gene: TRBJ2-7; CDR3 protein: CASSPRAGTLYEQYF; CDR3 DNA: TGTGCCAGCAGCCCGCGGGCGGGGACCTTATACGAGCAGTACTTC
D gene: TRBD2; clone size: NA; V gene: TRBV19; J gene: TRBJ2-5; CDR3 protein: CASSIFGGGVKETQYF; CDR3 DNA: TGTGCCAGTAGTATATTCGGCGGGGGAGTTAAAGAGACCCAGTACTTC
D gene: TRBD1; clone size: few; V gene: TRBV18; J gene: TRBJ1-2; CDR3 protein: CASSLITGQSSYGYTF; CDR3 DNA: TGTGCCAGCTCACTCATAACGGGACAGTCCTCATATGGCTACACCTTC
D gene: NA; clone size: NA; V gene: TRBV7-2; J gene: TRBJ2-4; CDR3 protein: CASSLPGGHIQYF; CDR3 DNA: TGTGCCAGCAGCTTACCGGGGGGCCACATTCAGTACTTC
D gene: NA; clone size: NA; V gene: TRBV11-2; J gene: TRBJ2-6; CDR3 protein: CASSLGGQLGANVLTF; CDR3 DNA: TGTGCCAGCAGCTTAGGCGGTCAGCTTGGGGCCAACGTCCTGACTTTC
D gene: TRBD1; clone size: few; V gene: TRBV6-2/TRBV6-3; J gene: TRBJ2-3; CDR3 protein: CASGLQGTDTQYF; CDR3 DNA: TGTGCCAGCGGTCTACAGGGGACAGATACGCAGTATTTT
D gene: NA; clone size: few; V gene: TRBV11-2; J gene: TRBJ2-3; CDR3 protein: CASRLGVNTDTQYF; CDR3 DNA: TGTGCCAGCAGGTTAGGGGTAAACACAGATACGCAGTATTTT
D gene: TRBD1; clone size: few; V gene: TRBV29-1; J gene: TRBJ1-2; CDR3 protein: CSVGQGGNYGYTF; CDR3 DNA: TGCAGCGTTGGACAGGGGGGTAACTATGGCTACACCTTC
D gene: NA; clone size: many; V gene: TRBV12-3/TRBV12-4; J gene: TRBJ2-7; CDR3 protein: CASSFWGNSYEQYF; CDR3 DNA: TGTGCCAGCAGTTTTTGGGGGAACTCCTACGAGCAGTACTTC
D gene: NA; clone size: NA; V gene: TRBV12-3/TRBV12-4; J gene: TRBJ1-5; CDR3 protein: CASSPNDGQPQHF; CDR3 DNA: TGTGCCAGCAGCCCCAATGACGGGCAGCCCCAGCATTTT
D gene: NA; clone size: few; V gene: TRBV11-2; J gene: TRBJ1-1; CDR3 protein: CASSLDPQGGYTEAFF; CDR3 DNA: TGTGCCAGCAGCTTGGATCCTCAGGGCGGATACACTGAAGCTTTCTTT
D gene: NA; clone size: few; V gene: TRBV7-2; J gene: TRBJ1-6; CDR3 protein: CASSLSRPYWRSPLHF; CDR3 DNA: TGTGCCAGCAGCTTAAGTCGGCCGTATTGGAGATCACCCCTCCACTTT
D gene: NA; clone size: many; V gene: TRBV29-1; J gene: TRBJ2-7; CDR3 protein: CSVGDMSYEQYF; CDR3 DNA: TGCAGCGTTGGGGACATGTCCTACGAGCAGTACTTC
D gene: TRBD2; clone size: NA; V gene: TRBV7-8; J gene: TRBJ2-3; CDR3 protein: CASSLKAGGPGDTQYF; CDR3 DNA: TGTGCCAGCAGCTTAAAAGCGGGGGGGCCAGGAGATACGCAGTATTTT